This T cell receptor (beta chain) was sequenced during a study of T cell responses to AZD1222 COVID-19 vaccine. CDR3 length equals 14 residues. Germline CDR1 is SGHRS and CDR2 is YFSETQ. Trimming at V came to 3 bases and at J to 2 bases, leaving 2 bases not matched to a gene. Turning to this clone: The target antigen is unknown.

Repertoires were generated with immunoSEQ multiplex PCR, while TCRdb's copy carries only in-frame clones and drops some. The sample has tens of thousands of clones, 75% to 90% seen once. Findings of the study overall: White British donors predominated, females outnumbered males, and clonal diversity was possibly underestimated.

Sequencing was performed on peripheral blood, taken 28 days after the second AZD1222 dose. The chain joins TRBV5-1 to TRBJ1-2; 9 positions match TRBD1. The source of this sequence is an adult who received the AZD1222 COVID-19 vaccine. CDR3 region: CASSSTGGNYGYTF. The CDR3 DNA reads as TGCGCCAGCAGCTCGACAGGGGGGAACTATGGCTACACCTTC.